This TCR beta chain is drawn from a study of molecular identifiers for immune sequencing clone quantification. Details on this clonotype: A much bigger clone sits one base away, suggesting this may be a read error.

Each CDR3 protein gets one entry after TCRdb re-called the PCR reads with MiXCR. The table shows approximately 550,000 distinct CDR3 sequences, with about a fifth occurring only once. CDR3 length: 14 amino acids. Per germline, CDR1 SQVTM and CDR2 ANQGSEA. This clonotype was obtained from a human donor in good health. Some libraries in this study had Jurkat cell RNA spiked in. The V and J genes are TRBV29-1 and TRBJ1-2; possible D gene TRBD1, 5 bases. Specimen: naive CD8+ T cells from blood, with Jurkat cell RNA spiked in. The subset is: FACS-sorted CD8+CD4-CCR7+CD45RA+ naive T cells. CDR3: CGATGGTWGYGYTF. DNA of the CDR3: TGCGGCGCTACCGGAGGGACTTGGGGCTATGGCTACACCTTC.